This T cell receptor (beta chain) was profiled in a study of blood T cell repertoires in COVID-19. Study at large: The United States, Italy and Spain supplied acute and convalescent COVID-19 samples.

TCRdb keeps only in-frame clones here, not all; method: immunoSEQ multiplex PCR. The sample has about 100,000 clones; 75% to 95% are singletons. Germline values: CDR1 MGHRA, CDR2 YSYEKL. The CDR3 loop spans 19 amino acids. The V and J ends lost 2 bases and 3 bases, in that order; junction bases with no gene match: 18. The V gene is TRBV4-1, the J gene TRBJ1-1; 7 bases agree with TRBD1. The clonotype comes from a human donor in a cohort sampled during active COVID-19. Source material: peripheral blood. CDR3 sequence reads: CASSQLIGTEALRDTEAFF. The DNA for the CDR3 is TGCGCCAGCAGCCAACTTATCGGGACAGAAGCTCTTAGGGACACTGAAGCTTTCTTT.